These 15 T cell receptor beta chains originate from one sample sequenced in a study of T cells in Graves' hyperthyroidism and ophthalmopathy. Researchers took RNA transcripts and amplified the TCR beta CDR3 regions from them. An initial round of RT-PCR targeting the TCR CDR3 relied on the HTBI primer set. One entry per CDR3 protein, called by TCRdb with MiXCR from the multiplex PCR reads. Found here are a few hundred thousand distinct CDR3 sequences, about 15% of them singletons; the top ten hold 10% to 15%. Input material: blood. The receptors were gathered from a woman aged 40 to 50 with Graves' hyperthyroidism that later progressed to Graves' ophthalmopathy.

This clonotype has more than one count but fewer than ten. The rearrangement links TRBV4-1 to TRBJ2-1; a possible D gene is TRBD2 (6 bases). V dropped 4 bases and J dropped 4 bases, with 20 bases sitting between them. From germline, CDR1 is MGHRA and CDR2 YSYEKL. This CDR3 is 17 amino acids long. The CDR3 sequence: CASSPIRRGREYNEQFF. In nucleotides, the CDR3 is TGCGCCAGCAGCCCCATAAGGAGGGGTCGAGAGTACAATGAGCAGTTCTTC.

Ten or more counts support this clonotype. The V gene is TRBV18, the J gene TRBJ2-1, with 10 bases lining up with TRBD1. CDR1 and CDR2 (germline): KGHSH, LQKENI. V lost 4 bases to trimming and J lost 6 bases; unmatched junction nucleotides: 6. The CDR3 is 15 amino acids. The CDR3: CASSQGTGAVNEQFF. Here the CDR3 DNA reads TGTGCCAGCTCACAGGGGACAGGGGCCGTCAATGAGCAGTTCTTC. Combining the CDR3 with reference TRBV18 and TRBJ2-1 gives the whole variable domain NAGVMQNPRHLVRRRGQEARLRCSPMKGHSHVYWYRQLPEEGLKFMVYLQKENIIDESGMPKERFSAEFPKEGPSILRIQQVVRGDSAAYFCASSQGTGAVNEQFFGPGTRLTVL.

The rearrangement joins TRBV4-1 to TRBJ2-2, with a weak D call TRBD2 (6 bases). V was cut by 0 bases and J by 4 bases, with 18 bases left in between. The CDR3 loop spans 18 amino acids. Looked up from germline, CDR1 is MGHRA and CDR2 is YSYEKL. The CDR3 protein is CASSQDQGGRQVTGELFF. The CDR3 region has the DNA TGCGCCAGCAGCCAAGATCAAGGAGGGCGGCAGGTCACCGGGGAGCTGTTTTTT.

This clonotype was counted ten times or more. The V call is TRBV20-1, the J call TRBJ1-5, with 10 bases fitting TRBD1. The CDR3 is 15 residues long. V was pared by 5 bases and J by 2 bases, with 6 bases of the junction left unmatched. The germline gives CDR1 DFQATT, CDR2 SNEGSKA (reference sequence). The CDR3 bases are TGCAGTGCTCGACAGGGGGCTACGGGCAATCAGCCCCAGCATTTT. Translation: CSARQGATGNQPQHF.

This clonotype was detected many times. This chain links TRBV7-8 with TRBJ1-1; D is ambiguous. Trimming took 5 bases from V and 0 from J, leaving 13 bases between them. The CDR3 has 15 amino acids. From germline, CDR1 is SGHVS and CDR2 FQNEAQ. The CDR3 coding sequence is TGTGCCAGCAGCATTAGAGGACCCTTGAACACTGAAGCTTTCTTT. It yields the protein CASSIRGPLNTEAFF. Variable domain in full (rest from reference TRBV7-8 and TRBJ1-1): GAGVSQSPRYKVAKRGQDVALRCDPISGHVSLFWYQQALGQGPEFLTYFQNEAQLDKSGLPSDRFFAERPEGSVSTLKIQRTQQEDSAVYLCASSIRGPLNTEAFFGQGTRLTVV.

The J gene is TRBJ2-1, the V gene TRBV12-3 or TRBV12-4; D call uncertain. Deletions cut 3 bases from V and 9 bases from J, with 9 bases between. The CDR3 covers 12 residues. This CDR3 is CASSLIRIEQFF. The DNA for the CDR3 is TGTGCCAGCAGTTTGATACGCATTGAGCAGTTCTTC.

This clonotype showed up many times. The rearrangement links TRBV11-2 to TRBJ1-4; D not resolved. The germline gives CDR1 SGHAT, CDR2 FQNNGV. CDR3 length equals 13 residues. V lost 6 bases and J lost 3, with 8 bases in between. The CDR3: CASSRQANEKLFF. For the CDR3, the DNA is TGTGCCAGCAGTCGGCAGGCTAATGAAAAACTGTTTTTT.

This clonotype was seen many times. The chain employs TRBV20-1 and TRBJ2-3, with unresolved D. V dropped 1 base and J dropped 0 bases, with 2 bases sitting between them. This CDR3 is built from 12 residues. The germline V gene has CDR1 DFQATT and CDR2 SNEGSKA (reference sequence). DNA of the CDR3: TGCAGTGCTAGAGGCAGCACAGATACGCAGTATTTT. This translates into CSARGSTDTQYF.

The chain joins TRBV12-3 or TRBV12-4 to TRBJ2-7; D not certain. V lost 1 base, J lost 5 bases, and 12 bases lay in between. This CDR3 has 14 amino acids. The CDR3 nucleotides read TGTGCCAGCAGTTTAGTCCTCCCGGGCGACGAGCAGTACTTC. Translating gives CASSLVLPGDEQYF.

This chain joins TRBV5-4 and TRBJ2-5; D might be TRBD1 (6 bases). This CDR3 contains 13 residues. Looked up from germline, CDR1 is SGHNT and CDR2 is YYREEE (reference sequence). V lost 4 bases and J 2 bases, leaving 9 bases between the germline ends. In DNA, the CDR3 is TGTGCCAGCAGCCAGGGACAACAAGAGACCCAGTACTTC. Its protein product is CASSQGQQETQYF.

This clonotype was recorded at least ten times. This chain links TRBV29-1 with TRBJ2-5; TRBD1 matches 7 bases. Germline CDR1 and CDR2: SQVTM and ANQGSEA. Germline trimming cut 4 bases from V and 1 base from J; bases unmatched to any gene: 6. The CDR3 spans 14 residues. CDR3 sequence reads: CSVGQGDLQETQYF. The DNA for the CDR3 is TGCAGCGTTGGACAGGGAGATCTCCAAGAGACCCAGTACTTC.

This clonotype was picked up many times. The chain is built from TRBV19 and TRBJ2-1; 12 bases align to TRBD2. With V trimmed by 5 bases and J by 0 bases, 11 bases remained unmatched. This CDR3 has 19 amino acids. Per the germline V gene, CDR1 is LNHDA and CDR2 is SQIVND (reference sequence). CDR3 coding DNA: TGTGCCAGTAGTCTTGCGGGACTAGCGGGCGGAGCCTCCTACAATGAGCAGTTCTTC. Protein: CASSLAGLAGGASYNEQFF.

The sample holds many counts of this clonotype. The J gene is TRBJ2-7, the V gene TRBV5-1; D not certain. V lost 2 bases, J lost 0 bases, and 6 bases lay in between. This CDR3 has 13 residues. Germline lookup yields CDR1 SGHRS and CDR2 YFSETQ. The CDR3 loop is CASSLRNSYEQYF. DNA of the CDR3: TGCGCCAGCAGCTTACGGAACTCCTACGAGCAGTACTTC.

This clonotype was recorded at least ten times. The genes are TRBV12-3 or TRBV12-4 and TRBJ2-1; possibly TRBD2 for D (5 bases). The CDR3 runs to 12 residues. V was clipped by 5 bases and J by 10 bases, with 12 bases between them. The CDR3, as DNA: TGTGCCAGCAGTCCAACGTGGGAGGAGCAGTTCTTC. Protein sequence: CASSPTWEEQFF.

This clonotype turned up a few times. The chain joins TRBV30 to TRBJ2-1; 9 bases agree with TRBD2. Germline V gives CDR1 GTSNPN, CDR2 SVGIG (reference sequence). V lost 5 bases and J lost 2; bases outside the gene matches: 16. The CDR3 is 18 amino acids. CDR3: CAWGWTSALLGPYNEQFF. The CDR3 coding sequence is TGTGCCTGGGGGTGGACTAGCGCCCTTCTCGGTCCCTACAATGAGCAGTTCTTC.